Each of the 29 T cell receptor beta chains below was sequenced from the same sample in a study of cytomegalovirus exposure and HLA in healthy donors. The method was immunoSEQ multiplex PCR; TCRdb's version includes in-frame clones alone and lacks a portion of them. The repertoire holds about 110,000 clones, with under 85% as singletons. Sequencing input: PBMCs. These receptors were taken from a woman aged 18 to 35 in good health and CMV-seronegative.

This clone was seen just once. The chain links TRBV27 to TRBJ2-7, with 9 bases lining up with TRBD2. The CDR3 length is 14 residues. The J segment lost 7 bases and the V segment lost 7 bases, leaving 11 bases of the junction unmatched. The germline V gene has CDR1 MNHEY and CDR2 SMNVEV (reference sequence). This chain's CDR3 is CASIGAGGLGEQYF. For the CDR3, the DNA is TGTGCCAGCATAGGAGCGGGGGGCCTTGGGGAGCAGTACTTC.

The rearrangement links TRBV6-6 to TRBJ2-1, with D maybe TRBD2 (7 bases). Trimming cost V 4 bases and J 7 bases, with 20 bases left between them. CDR1 and CDR2 (germline): MNHNY, SVGAGI (reference sequence). This CDR3 has 16 amino acids. This CDR3 reads CASSSLLGGGSNEQFF. The CDR3 DNA is TGTGCCAGCAGTTCCCTTTTGGGGGGGGGCTCTAATGAGCAGTTCTTC.

This clone was counted between two and nine times. The chain links TRBV11-3 to TRBJ1-5, with D possibly TRBD1 on 6 matching bases. V gave up 5 bases and J gave up 4 bases, with 15 bases separating them. Per the germline V gene, CDR1 is SGHNT and CDR2 is YENEEA. This CDR3 has 15 residues. CDR3 region: CASSLAGVNNQPQHF. CDR3 coding DNA: TGTGCCAGCAGCCTTGCAGGGGTAAATAATCAGCCCCAGCATTTT.

This chain uses TRBV5-1 with TRBJ1-3, with 9 bases that match TRBD1. V trimming: 0 bases; J trimming: 4 bases; junction bases outside the gene matches: 2. Germline V gene lookup returns CDR1 SGHRS and CDR2 YFSETQ. The CDR3 has 15 amino acids. The CDR3 nucleotides read TGCGCCAGCAGCTTGGACAGGGGGCTCGGAAACACCATATATTTT. Translated, it gives CASSLDRGLGNTIYF.

The V call is TRBV28, the J call TRBJ2-5; 11 bases line up with TRBD1. CDR1 MDHEN and CDR2 SYDVKM come from the germline V gene. The CDR3 has 13 residues. The J segment lost 10 bases and the V segment lost 5 bases, leaving 6 bases of the junction unmatched. The CDR3 reads CASSMGQGVDQYF. In DNA form, the CDR3 reads TGTGCCAGCAGTATGGGACAGGGGGTTGACCAGTACTTC.

The rearrangement uses TRBV6-1 and TRBJ1-2; D uncertain. The V end lost 3 bases, the J end lost 5 bases, and 7 bases lay between the germline ends. The germline V gene has CDR1 MNHNS and CDR2 SASEGT. This CDR3 has 12 amino acids. CDR3 protein: CASSERIYGYTF. In nucleotides, the CDR3 is TGTGCCAGCAGTGAGAGGATTTATGGCTACACCTTC.

The chain has TRBV7-9 and TRBJ2-5, with 9 bases aligning to TRBD1. CDR3 size: 16 residues. From germline, CDR1 is SEHNR and CDR2 FQNEAQ (reference sequence). Trimming at V came to 1 base and at J to 5 bases, leaving 8 bases not matched to a gene. The CDR3 DNA is TGTGCCAGCAGCTTAGTGCGGACAGGGGAGGAGGAGACCCAGTACTTC. It is translated as CASSLVRTGEEETQYF.

The rearrangement uses TRBV11-2 and TRBJ2-1; possibly TRBD2 for D (5 bases). Germline-derived CDR1 and CDR2 are SGHAT and FQNNGV. This CDR3 contains 13 residues. Deletions cut 3 bases from V and 6 bases from J, with 9 bases between. The CDR3 spells CASSFHSGNEQFF. As DNA, the CDR3 is TGTGCCAGCAGCTTTCACAGCGGCAATGAGCAGTTCTTC. The variable domain in full, with the rest retrieved from reference TRBV11-2 and TRBJ2-1, is EAGVAQSPRYKIIEKRQSVAFWCNPISGHATLYWYQQILGQGPKLLIQFQNNGVVDDSQLPKDRFSAERLKGVDSTLKIQPAKLEDSAVYLCASSFHSGNEQFFGPGTRLTVL.

This chain connects TRBV5-6 to TRBJ2-6; 7 bases fit TRBD1. V lost 5 bases to trimming and J lost 1 base; unmatched junction nucleotides: 9. The CDR3 spans 17 residues. From germline, CDR1 is SGHDT and CDR2 YYEEEE. Here the CDR3 reads CASSSGTANSGANVLTF. The CDR3 DNA reads TGTGCCAGCAGTTCCGGGACAGCAAATTCTGGGGCCAACGTCCTGACTTTC.

This CDR3 is CASRDAGVSSPLHF. The CDR3 DNA is TGTGCCAGCAGAGACGCGGGAGTTTCTTCACCCCTCCACTTT. The genes are TRBV27 and TRBJ1-6, with D unresolved. In germline, CDR1 is MNHEY, CDR2 SMNVEV (reference sequence). With 6 bases removed from V and 9 bases from J, the gap between germline ends came to 15 bases. This CDR3 comprises 14 residues.

This clone was seen a few times. The V and J genes are TRBV27 and TRBJ2-7; the D is unclear. Trimming pared 5 bases from V and 6 bases from J, leaving 11 bases between. This CDR3 has 12 amino acids. Looked up from germline, CDR1 is MNHEY and CDR2 is SMNVEV (reference sequence). This CDR3 reads CASSPRPGEQYF. In nucleotides, the CDR3 is TGTGCCAGCAGTCCCCGCCCCGGCGAGCAGTACTTC.

The chain is built from TRBV27 and TRBJ2-2; D not resolved. Germline loops: CDR1 MNHEY, CDR2 SMNVEV (reference sequence). V was cut by 3 bases and J by 6 bases, with 2 bases left in between. The CDR3 is 11 residues long. The CDR3 is CASSFSGELFF. CDR3 DNA sequence: TGTGCCAGCAGTTTCTCCGGGGAGCTGTTTTTT.

The gene calls are TRBV6-1 and TRBJ1-1; TRBD1 matches at 7 bases. The CDR3 spans 14 residues. V was clipped by 6 bases and J by 1 base; unmatched bases: 5. Germline CDR1 MNHNS, CDR2 SASEGT. The CDR3 bases are TGTGCCAGCAGACGGGGACAGTCGAACACTGAAGCTTTCTTT. Translated: CASRRGQSNTEAFF.

The genes are TRBV28 and TRBJ1-2; the match to TRBD1 covers 9 bases. Germline V CDR1 and CDR2: MDHEN, SYDVKM. This CDR3 region has 15 residues. With 6 bases clipped from V and 4 bases from J, the junction kept 9 bases outside the gene matches. Written as DNA, the CDR3 is TGTGCCAGCAGCGAAAGGGGACAGGGCCTCTATGGCTACACCTTC. Protein product: CASSERGQGLYGYTF.

The rearrangement joins TRBV30 to TRBJ2-7, with unresolved D. CDR3 length: 17 residues. V was shortened by 0 bases and J by 5 bases, with 23 bases between the two germline ends. Germline-derived CDR1 and CDR2 are GTSNPN and SVGIG (reference sequence). CDR3 sequence: CAWSVCVKVQFCNEQYF. The CDR3, as DNA: TGTGCCTGGAGTGTGTGTGTTAAAGTCCAGTTTTGCAACGAGCAGTACTTC.

The chain couples TRBV9 to TRBJ1-4; a weak D match, TRBD1 (5 bases). Trimming shortened V by 3 bases and J by 4 bases, and 7 bases separated the two germline ends. The germline V gene encodes CDR1 SGDLS and CDR2 YYNGEE. This CDR3 is built from 13 residues. The CDR3 DNA reads as TGTGCCAGCAGCGGCCAGGGTAATGAAAAACTGTTTTTT. Translated, it gives CASSGQGNEKLFF.

This clone was observed a handful of times. The chain joins TRBV7-2 to TRBJ1-2, with TRBD1 identical over 9 bases. This CDR3 comprises 14 residues. CDR1 SGHTA and CDR2 FQGNSA come from the germline V gene. With 5 bases clipped from V and 5 bases from J, the junction kept 6 bases outside the gene matches. CDR3 amino acids: CASSIRGQGYGYTF. CDR3 nucleotides: TGTGCCAGCAGCATACGTGGACAGGGGTATGGCTACACCTTC.

The rearrangement uses TRBV5-1 and TRBJ1-2; 10 bases are shared with TRBD1. The junction had 3 bases not matched to a gene; V was cut back by 3 bases and J by 4 bases. From germline, CDR1 is SGHRS and CDR2 YFSETQ. This CDR3 has 14 residues. Written as DNA, the CDR3 is TGCGCCAGCAGCTCGACAGGGGGCAGCTATGGCTACACCTTC. Encoded protein: CASSSTGGSYGYTF.

The V gene is TRBV11-2, the J gene TRBJ1-5; 11 bases match TRBD1. The V segment lost 5 bases and the J segment 3 bases; nucleotides outside the gene matches: 9. The germline V gene encodes CDR1 SGHAT and CDR2 FQNNGV. The CDR3 loop spans 17 amino acids. As DNA, the CDR3 is TGTGCCAGCAGCGCCTCCCCGGACAGGGGGCACAATCAGCCCCAGCATTTT. This gives the protein CASSASPDRGHNQPQHF.

The rearrangement uses TRBV27 and TRBJ1-1, with 8 nucleotides matching TRBD1. This CDR3 region has 13 residues. Looked up from germline, CDR1 is MNHEY and CDR2 is SMNVEV (reference sequence). V trimming: 8 bases; J trimming: 2 bases; junction bases outside the gene matches: 4. CDR3 sequence reads: CASHTGGNTEAFF. The CDR3 bases are TGTGCCAGCCATACAGGGGGTAACACTGAAGCTTTCTTT.

The V gene is TRBV9, the J gene TRBJ2-7; 12 bases agree with TRBD2. This CDR3 contains 17 residues. In germline, CDR1 is SGDLS, CDR2 YYNGEE. Trimming cost V 4 bases and J 0 bases; bases outside gene matches: 8. The CDR3 nucleotides are TGTGCCAGCAGCTCTCCAGGACTAGCGGGGAACTCCTACGAGCAGTACTTC. Translating gives CASSSPGLAGNSYEQYF.

This sequence joins TRBV7-2 and TRBJ2-1; D is ambiguous. The germline V gene encodes CDR1 SGHTA and CDR2 FQGNSA. CDR3 size: 11 residues. V lost 5 bases to trimming and J lost 9 bases, with 8 bases between them. The DNA for the CDR3 is TGTGCCAGCAGCGTAACTACTGAGCAGTTCTTC. Translation: CASSVTTEQFF.

J is TRBJ1-2 and V is TRBV6-5; D possibly corresponds to TRBD1 (6 bases). The CDR3 has 15 amino acids. V lost 2 bases and J 4 bases, leaving 14 bases between the germline ends. Looked up from germline, CDR1 is MNHEY and CDR2 is SVGAGI. CDR3 region: CASSYGDNSPYGYTF. CDR3 bases: TGTGCCAGCAGTTACGGGGACAACTCTCCCTATGGCTACACCTTC.

The chain is built from TRBV27 and TRBJ1-3; 7 nucleotides agree with TRBD1. This CDR3 is built from 16 residues. V was pared by 5 bases and J by 3 bases, with 10 bases of the junction left unmatched. Per the germline V gene, CDR1 is MNHEY and CDR2 is SMNVEV (reference sequence). CDR3 in DNA: TGTGCCAGCAGTCCAAACAGGGGTCGGCTTGGAAACACCATATATTTT. This sequence encodes CASSPNRGRLGNTIYF.

This sequence joins TRBV10-3 and TRBJ2-5; tentatively, D is TRBD2 (6 bases). CDR1 ENHRY and CDR2 SYGVKD come from the germline V gene. The CDR3 length is 15 residues. V lost 0 bases and J 6 bases, leaving 14 bases between the germline ends. CDR3 sequence reads: CAISESRGGGQTQYF. The CDR3 bases are TGTGCCATCAGTGAGTCGAGGGGAGGAGGGCAGACCCAGTACTTC.

The V gene is TRBV5-6, the J gene TRBJ2-3; D is undetermined. The V end lost 0 bases, the J end lost 2 bases, and 7 bases lay between the germline ends. The germline V gene has CDR1 SGHDT and CDR2 YYEEEE. This CDR3 region has 14 residues. CDR3 in DNA: TGTGCCAGCAGCTTGGACTTGAACACAGATACGCAGTATTTT. It yields the protein CASSLDLNTDTQYF. The complete variable domain, with remaining parts taken from reference TRBV5-6 and TRBJ2-3, reads DAGVTQSPTHLIKTRGQQVTLRCSPKSGHDTVSWYQQALGQGPQFIFQYYEEEERQRGNFPDRFSGHQFPNYSSELNVNALLLGDSALYLCASSLDLNTDTQYFGPGTRLTVL.

The chain is built from TRBV2 and TRBJ2-5; TRBD2 matches at 13 bases. CDR3 length equals 15 residues. Germline CDR1 reads SNHLY; CDR2 reads FYNNEI. Trimming at V came to 6 bases and at J to 7 bases, leaving 8 bases not matched to a gene. The CDR3 coding sequence is TGTGCCAGCAGCGATGGACTAGCGGGGGATAGGACCCAGTACTTC. This sequence encodes CASSDGLAGDRTQYF.

The rearrangement joins TRBV5-1 to TRBJ2-7; D remains unclear. CDR1 is SGHRS, CDR2 YFSETQ, per germline. Deletions cut 0 bases from V and 2 bases from J, with 6 bases between. The CDR3 contains 13 residues. In nucleotides, the CDR3 is TGCGCCAGCAGCTTGGGGTCAGCCTACGAGCAGTACTTC. It translates to CASSLGSAYEQYF.

This clone was recorded a few times. The CDR3 bases are TGTGCCAGTCGAACATCAGTTCTTTATAATTCACCCCTCCACTTT. Protein sequence: CASRTSVLYNSPLHF. This chain links TRBV19 with TRBJ1-6; unclear D gene. Germline CDR1 and CDR2: LNHDA and SQIVND (reference sequence). V was shortened by 8 bases and J by 4 bases, with 15 bases between the two germline ends. The CDR3 consists of 15 residues.